This T cell receptor beta chain comes out of a study of blood T cell repertoires in COVID-19. Between the trimmed V and J ends, which lost 3 bases and 9 bases, there was a span of 21 bases. The germline V gene encodes CDR1 SGHRS and CDR2 YFSETQ. The CDR3 has 16 amino acids. The protocol was immunoSEQ multiplex PCR, while the TCRdb copy is restricted to in-frame clones and leaves out a portion. The data show about 280,000 clones, with approximately 86% seen just once and approximately 2.2% held by the top ten. This clonotype was sampled from a woman aged 30 to 39 who had recovered from COVID-19. This chain connects TRBV5-1 to TRBJ2-2, with D possibly TRBD1 on 5 matching bases. The specimen sequenced was peripheral blood. In DNA form, the CDR3 reads TGCGCCAGCAGCTCGACAGCTTACTCCGTAGACAGGGAGCTGTTTTTT. The encoded protein is CASSSTAYSVDRELFF.